The source of this T cell receptor beta chain is a study of response to subunit inactivated influenza vaccine listed by TCRdb under 2018. Background on the whole study: The study used deep quantitative T cell receptor repertoire profiling to track responses to a trivalent subunit inactivated influenza vaccine.

This clonotype showed up just a few times. Its binding antigen is unknown. Within one base of it there is no much larger clone, and no base qualities were kept. Library generation was performed with RT-PCR. TCRdb records Illumina HiSeq 2500 as the sequencer. The public sequencing data were trimmed at Q25 with fastp and processed into clonotypes with MiXCR by TCRdb, which kept only in-frame beta chains. Identical CDR3 proteins give one entry, which carries the most common genes and DNA. The sample has 530,000 or so distinct CDR3 sequences on record, roughly 15% of them singletons. Over 8.5% of the sample lies in the top ten. Broad study findings and their caveats: It was suggested by the authors that each seasonal influenza vaccination may recruit only a limited number of new T cells.

This TCR was sampled from a man in his forties or fifties who received an inactivated influenza vaccine. Donor details come from another sample of the same person, matched by shared clones. The sample in question was PBMCs from blood, obtained 11 to 12 days after vaccination.

At the DNA level, the sequence is TGTGCCAGCAGTTCCGTCAACAATGAGCAGTTCTTC. It encodes CASSSVNNEQFF. The chain is made from TRBV28 and TRBJ2-1, with no reliable assignment of the D segment. The CDR3 spans 12 residues, from the cysteine through the phenylalanine. Of the read, only the CDR3 DNA is kept; its 36 bases are in frame from base 1. CDR1 and CDR2, per the germline V gene, are MDHEN and SYDVKM. Relative to germline, V is 4 bases shorter and J is 5 bases shorter, with 6 bases between their ends.